The T cell receptor (beta chain) under discussion was sequenced for a study of T-cell reconstitution after alpha-beta-depleted transplantation in children. Overall study findings and caveats: T-cell counts and diversity at one year following transplant were attributed mainly to newly produced T cells.

Unique molecular identifiers were incorporated when the TCRbeta library was constructed. TCRdb reanalysed the PCR reads using MiXCR and keeps one entry per CDR3 protein. The sample includes almost 500,000 distinct CDR3 sequences, about 10% of them seen just once. This clonotype occurred many times. Antigen: not known. Germline loops: CDR1 DFQATT, CDR2 SNEGSKA (reference sequence). The CDR3 sequence is 13 residues long. Trimming stripped 5 bases from V and 5 bases from J, with 15 bases between. This chain connects TRBV20-1 to TRBJ2-5; no clear D gene. The receptor's source is a child aged 2 to 9 with inherited bone marrow failure, due to receive a stem cell transplant. This material consisted of PBMCs, taken before TCRalphabeta/CD19-depleted stem cell transplant. CDR3 region: CSASRGRRETQYF. The CDR3 DNA follows: TGCAGTGCTTCGCGTGGTAGACGGGAGACCCAGTACTTC.